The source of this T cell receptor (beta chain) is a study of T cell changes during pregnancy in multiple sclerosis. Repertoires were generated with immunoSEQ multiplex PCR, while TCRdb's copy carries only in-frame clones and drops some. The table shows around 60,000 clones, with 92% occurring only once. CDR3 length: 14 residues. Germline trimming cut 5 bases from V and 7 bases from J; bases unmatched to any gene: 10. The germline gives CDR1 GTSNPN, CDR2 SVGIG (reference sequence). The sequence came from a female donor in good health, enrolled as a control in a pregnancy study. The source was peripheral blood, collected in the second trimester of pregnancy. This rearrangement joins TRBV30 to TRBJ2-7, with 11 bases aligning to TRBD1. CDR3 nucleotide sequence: TGTGCCTGGGGGAACGGACAGGGGGCAGGGGAGCAGTACTTC. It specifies CAWGNGQGAGEQYF.